The 19 T cell receptor beta chains presented below share a single source sample, sequenced in a study of blood T cell repertoires in COVID-19. The protocol was immunoSEQ multiplex PCR, while the TCRdb copy is restricted to in-frame clones and leaves out a portion. The sample contains approximately 60,000 clones, more than 65% of which appear only once. The sequenced sample was peripheral blood. Receptors were obtained from a woman of 80 years or more with active or convalescent COVID-19.

The CDR3 region is CASSIPGQSFSTDTQYF. Written as DNA, the CDR3 is TGTGCCAGTAGTATCCCGGGACAGTCATTCAGCACAGATACGCAGTATTTT. The V and J genes are TRBV19 and TRBJ2-3, with 7 bases aligning to TRBD1. With 3 bases clipped from V and 0 bases from J, the junction kept 9 bases outside the gene matches. Germline CDR1 is LNHDA and CDR2 is SQIVND (reference sequence). The CDR3 runs to 17 residues.

The chain links TRBV28 to TRBJ1-5, with D maybe TRBD1 (6 bases). The germline V gene encodes CDR1 MDHEN and CDR2 SYDVKM. Trimming stripped 6 bases from V and 0 bases from J, with 15 bases between. The CDR3 is 16 amino acids. The CDR3 loop is CASRLQGSYSNQPQHF. The CDR3 DNA sequence: TGTGCCAGCAGGCTACAGGGATCATATAGCAATCAGCCCCAGCATTTT.

The V and J genes are TRBV9 and TRBJ2-1; maybe TRBD1 (6 bases). The V gene lost 3 bases and the J gene lost 4 bases, with 11 bases spanning the gap. The CDR3 length is 14 residues. Germline V CDR1 and CDR2: SGDLS, YYNGEE. CDR3 sequence reads: CASSAMTGYNEQFF. The CDR3 DNA reads as TGTGCCAGCAGCGCGATGACAGGTTACAATGAGCAGTTCTTC.

The chain employs TRBV5-1 and TRBJ2-7; tentatively, D is TRBD2 (6 bases). Germline V gives CDR1 SGHRS, CDR2 YFSETQ. The germline V and J ends were trimmed by 7 bases and 2 bases, with 13 bases remaining between them. The CDR3 sequence is 13 residues long. The CDR3 coding sequence is TGCGCCAGCGCGGCAGGGAGGACCTACGAGCAGTACTTC. Translating it yields CASAAGRTYEQYF.

The chain recombines TRBV6-4 with TRBJ1-2; TRBD1 might be the D (5 bases). This CDR3 is built from 13 residues. Trimming took off 6 bases at V and 4 bases at J, with 12 bases between the two ends. Germline V gene sequence: CDR1 MRHNA, CDR2 SNTAGT. CDR3 nucleotide sequence: TGTGCCAGCAGCGCGGGACGGAGCTATGGCTACACCTTC. Translating it yields CASSAGRSYGYTF.

J is TRBJ2-3 and V is TRBV27; D remains ambiguous. The germline V and J ends were trimmed by 3 bases and 0 bases, with 7 bases remaining between them. The CDR3 is 14 residues long. CDR1 and CDR2 (germline): MNHEY, SMNVEV (reference sequence). CDR3: CASSLRLSTDTQYF. CDR3 DNA sequence: TGTGCCAGCAGTTTGAGGCTCAGCACAGATACGCAGTATTTT.

This clone was picked up one time. The rearrangement uses TRBV3-1 (or the pseudogene TRBV3-2) and TRBJ1-2, with TRBD1 identical over 8 bases. This CDR3 is 15 amino acids long. After removal of 4 bases from V and 8 bases from J, the junction contained 12 bases not matched to a gene. Germline CDR1 is LGHDT and CDR2 is YNNKEL (reference sequence). The DNA for the CDR3 is TGTGCCAGCAGCCTTTCGGGGGCAGGGGGCGAAGGCTACACCTTC. Protein sequence: CASSLSGAGGEGYTF.

The chain is built from TRBV5-1 and TRBJ1-1, with D possibly being TRBD1 (5 bases). V lost 3 bases, J lost 1 base, and 7 bases lay in between. The CDR3 has 13 residues. Germline V gene lookup returns CDR1 SGHRS and CDR2 YFSETQ. CDR3 in DNA: TGCGCCAGCAGCTATACAGGGAACACTGAAGCTTTCTTT. Translating gives CASSYTGNTEAFF.

The V and J genes are TRBV9 and TRBJ2-1; 10 positions match TRBD2. CDR1 is SGDLS and CDR2 is YYNGEE in the germline V gene. V lost 4 bases, J lost 0 bases, and 16 bases stayed unmatched. The CDR3 has 20 residues. In nucleotides, the CDR3 is TGTGCCAGCAGCCCGTCTCGGGCTAGCGGGGGCCCAAGCTCCTACAATGAGCAGTTCTTC. This translates into CASSPSRASGGPSSYNEQFF.

The chain links TRBV18 to TRBJ1-4, with TRBD1 matching over 7 bases. This CDR3 spans 15 amino acids. With 5 bases clipped from V and 5 bases from J, the junction kept 8 bases outside the gene matches. Germline loops: CDR1 KGHSH, CDR2 LQKENI. The CDR3 protein is CASSDLRDSNEKLFF. In DNA, the CDR3 is TGTGCCAGCTCAGACCTCCGGGACAGCAATGAAAAACTGTTTTTT. The complete variable domain, with remaining parts taken from reference TRBV18 and TRBJ1-4, reads NAGVMQNPRHLVRRRGQEARLRCSPMKGHSHVYWYRQLPEEGLKFMVYLQKENIIDESGMPKERFSAEFPKEGPSILRIQQVVRGDSAAYFCASSDLRDSNEKLFFGSGTQLSVL.

V and J are TRBV19 and TRBJ1-1, with unresolved D. The germline gives CDR1 LNHDA, CDR2 SQIVND (reference sequence). The CDR3 loop spans 12 amino acids. The V gene lost 4 bases and the J gene lost 3 bases, with 6 bases spanning the gap. The CDR3 here is CASSTRDTEAFF. The CDR3 nucleotides read TGTGCCAGTAGTACGCGGGACACTGAAGCTTTCTTT.

This chain uses TRBV25-1 with TRBJ1-2; D may be TRBD1 (5 bases). CDR1 and CDR2 from the germline V gene are MGHDK and SYGVNS. The CDR3 consists of 17 residues. V lost 2 bases, J lost 0 bases, and 16 bases lay in between. This CDR3 is CASSEGGAARTNYGYTF. The CDR3 DNA follows: TGTGCCAGCAGTGAAGGCGGGGCAGCCCGAACTAACTATGGCTACACCTTC.

The V gene is TRBV4-1, the J gene TRBJ1-5; 7 bases fit TRBD1. CDR1 MGHRA and CDR2 YSYEKL come from the germline V gene. V lost 1 base and J lost 2; bases outside the gene matches: 2. The CDR3 contains 15 residues. The CDR3 DNA follows: TGCGCCAGCAGCCAAGTCGGACAGGGCAATCAGCCCCAGCATTTT. Translating gives CASSQVGQGNQPQHF.

The rearrangement links TRBV27 to TRBJ1-2; D might be TRBD1 (5 bases). CDR3 length: 16 amino acids. The V gene lost 5 bases and the J gene lost 0 bases, with 16 bases spanning the gap. In germline, CDR1 is MNHEY, CDR2 SMNVEV (reference sequence). The DNA of the CDR3 is TGTGCCAGCAGTCAAACACGACAGCTCTCTAACTATGGCTACACCTTC. Its protein is CASSQTRQLSNYGYTF.

The rearrangement joins TRBV11-2 to TRBJ2-7; 7 positions agree with TRBD1. V trimming: 5 bases; J trimming: 6 bases; junction bases outside the gene matches: 7. Germline V CDR1 and CDR2: SGHAT, FQNNGV. The CDR3 has 13 residues. CDR3 in amino acids: CASSRQGVSEQYF. The DNA of the CDR3 is TGTGCCAGCAGCCGACAGGGAGTTAGCGAGCAGTACTTC.

This clone was seen ten or more times. The chain's CDR3 is CASSPTAPGQGHGGYTF. CDR3 DNA: TGCGCCAGCAGCCCAACCGCCCCGGGACAGGGGCACGGTGGCTACACCTTC. V usage is TRBV5-1 and J usage is TRBJ1-2, with 10 bases identical to TRBD1. Germline V CDR1 and CDR2: SGHRS, YFSETQ. V lost 4 bases to trimming and J lost 7 bases; unmatched junction nucleotides: 16. CDR3 size: 17 residues.

The gene calls are TRBV7-3 and TRBJ2-7; TRBD1 aligns across 9 bases. V gave up 3 bases and J gave up 6 bases; unmatched junction bases: 9. Looked up from germline, CDR1 is SGHTA and CDR2 is FQGTGA. The CDR3 is 15 residues long. In DNA form, the CDR3 reads TGTGCCAGCAGCTTGGAGGGGACAGGGTGGTCCGAGCAGTACTTC. The encoded protein is CASSLEGTGWSEQYF.

The chain is built from TRBV5-8 and TRBJ1-4, with 7 bases aligning to TRBD1. The length of the CDR3 is 14 residues. J was trimmed by 8 bases and V by 1 base; bases with no gene match: 5. Per the germline V gene, CDR1 is SGHTS and CDR2 is YDEGEE. The CDR3 sequence is CASSLTTGNEKLFF. In DNA, the CDR3 is TGTGCCAGCAGCTTGACGACAGGGAACGAAAAACTGTTTTTT.

The J gene is TRBJ1-4, the V gene TRBV19, with TRBD1 identical over 9 bases. V dropped 3 bases and J dropped 6; count of bases not matched to a gene: 8. The CDR3 has 16 amino acids. CDR1 LNHDA and CDR2 SQIVND come from the germline V gene (reference sequence). The CDR3 bases are TGTGCCAGTAGTATGCGCCCGGGACAGGGCCATGAAAAACTGTTTTTT. It encodes CASSMRPGQGHEKLFF.